The clone carrying this T cell receptor (beta chain) was counted once. Its antigen is still unknown. These data originate in a study of vaccination effects on CD4 cells after COVID-19. The wider study: Post-vaccine sampling took place a median of 72 days after the second dose.

CDR3 length: 14 residues. From germline, CDR1 is SGHRS and CDR2 YFSETQ. Trimming left V 0 bases short and J 3 bases short, with 8 bases between. Viral peptide pools were used in the ViraFEST assay to expand antigen-specific CD4+ T cells, and sequencing came afterward. Having been cultured for approximately ten days, the cells underwent CD4+ T cell isolation. Everyone in the study got two shots of either the BNT162b2 or mRNA-1273 vaccine. The study found no prior SARS-CoV-2 infection in the vaccine recipients, who tested negative for nucleocapsid antibodies. For each well, about 2 million PBMC were cultured with 9 to 10 IU/ml IL-2 and roughly 9.2 ug/ml peptides. Data came from immunoSEQ multiplex PCR; TCRdb stores just in-frame clones and leaves some out. This table has 65,000 to 95,000 clones, roughly 80% appearing once.

The material sequenced was CD4+ T cells from PBMCs cultured with HCoV-OC43 spike peptides, taken after COVID-19 vaccination. Subset given: HCoV-OC43 spike overlapping peptide pool stimulation. This sequence originates from a human donor who received a COVID-19 vaccine. This chain links TRBV5-1 with TRBJ2-3, with unresolved D. The CDR3 DNA reads as TGCGCCAGCAGCTTGGGGCAGAGAACAGATACGCAGTATTTT. This encodes CASSLGQRTDTQYF.